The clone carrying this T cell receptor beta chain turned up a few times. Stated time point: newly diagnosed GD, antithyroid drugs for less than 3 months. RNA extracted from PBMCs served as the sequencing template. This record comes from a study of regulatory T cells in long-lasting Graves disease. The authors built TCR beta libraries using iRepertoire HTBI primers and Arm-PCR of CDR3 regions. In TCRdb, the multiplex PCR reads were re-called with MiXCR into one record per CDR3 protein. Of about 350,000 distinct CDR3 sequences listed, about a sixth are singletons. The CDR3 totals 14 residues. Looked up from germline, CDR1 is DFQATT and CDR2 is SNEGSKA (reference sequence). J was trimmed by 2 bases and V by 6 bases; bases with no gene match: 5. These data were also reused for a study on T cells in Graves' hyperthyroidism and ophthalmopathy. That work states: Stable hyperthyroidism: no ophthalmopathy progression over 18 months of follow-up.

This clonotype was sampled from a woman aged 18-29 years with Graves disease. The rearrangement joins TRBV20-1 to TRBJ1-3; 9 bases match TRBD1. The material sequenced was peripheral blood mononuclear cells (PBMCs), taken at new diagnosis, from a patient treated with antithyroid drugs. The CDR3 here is CSASRQGAGNTIYF. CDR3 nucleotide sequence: TGCAGTGCATCGAGACAGGGGGCTGGAAACACCATATATTTT.